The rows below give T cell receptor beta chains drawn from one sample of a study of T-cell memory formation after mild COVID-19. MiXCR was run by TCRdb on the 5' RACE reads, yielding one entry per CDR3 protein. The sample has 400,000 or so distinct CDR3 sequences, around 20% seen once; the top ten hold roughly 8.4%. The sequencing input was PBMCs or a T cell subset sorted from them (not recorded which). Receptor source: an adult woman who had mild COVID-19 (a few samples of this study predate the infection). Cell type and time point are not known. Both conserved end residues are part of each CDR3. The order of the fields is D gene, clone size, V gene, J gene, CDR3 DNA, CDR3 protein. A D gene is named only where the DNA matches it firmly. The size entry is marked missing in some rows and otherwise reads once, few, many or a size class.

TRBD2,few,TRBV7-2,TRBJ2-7,TGTGCCAGCAGTTTCGGACTAGCGAGGTACGAGCAGTACTTC,CASSFGLARYEQYF
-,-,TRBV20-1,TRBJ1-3,TGCAGTGCTAGATCACCCGGGTTTGGAAACACCATATATTTT,CSARSPGFGNTIYF
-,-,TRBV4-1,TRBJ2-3,TGCGCCACCCGGGACCCGATCACAGATACGCAGTATTTT,CATRDPITDTQYF
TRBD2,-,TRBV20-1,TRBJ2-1,TGCAGTGCTAGTCGGACTAGCGTAGGTGGTTCCTACAATGAGCAGTTCTTC,CSASRTSVGGSYNEQFF
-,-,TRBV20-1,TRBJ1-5,TGCAGTGCTAGAGGGCCAGGGGTGCGTCAGCCCCAGCATTTT,CSARGPGVRQPQHF
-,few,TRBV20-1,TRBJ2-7,TGCAGTGCTAGGAGTGCCTCCTACGAGCAGTACTTC,CSARSASYEQYF
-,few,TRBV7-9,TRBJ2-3,TGTGCCAGCAGCTTAGTTCCGGACTTGACGCAGTATTTT,CASSLVPDLTQYF
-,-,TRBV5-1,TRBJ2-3,TGCGCCAGCAGCTTGACCTCGTCGGGACATACTAGCACAGATACGCAGTATTTT,CASSLTSSGHTSTDTQYF
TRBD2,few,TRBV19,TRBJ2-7,TGTGCCAGTAGTATCTCTAGCGGGGGAACCTACGAGCAGTACTTC,CASSISSGGTYEQYF
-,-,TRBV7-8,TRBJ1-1,TGTGCCAGCAGCTTAGCAGGGGTGTCTGAAGCTTTCTTT,CASSLAGVSEAFF
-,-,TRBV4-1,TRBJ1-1,TGCGCCAGCAGCCACACAGGCGGAGGCGCTGAAGCTTTCTTT,CASSHTGGGAEAFF
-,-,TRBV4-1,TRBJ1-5,TGCGCCTCTCGGGGGGTCGGAAGCAATCAGCCCCAGCATTTT,CASRGVGSNQPQHF
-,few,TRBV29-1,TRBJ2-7,TGCAGCGTCGCCGAAGCCTCCTACGAGCAGTACTTC,CSVAEASYEQYF
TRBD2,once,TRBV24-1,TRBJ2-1,TGTGCCACCAGTGATCCCCTAGCGGCCTCCTACAATGAGCAGCTCTTC,CATSDPLAASYNEQLF
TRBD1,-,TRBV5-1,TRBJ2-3,TGCGCCAGCAGCTTGTTTGTGGGACAGGGTGATACGCAGTATTTT,CASSLFVGQGDTQYF
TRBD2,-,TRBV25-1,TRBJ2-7,TGTGCCAGCAGTGAACGGCTCGGTAGCGGGAGAACCTACTACGAGCAGTACTTC,CASSERLGSGRTYYEQYF
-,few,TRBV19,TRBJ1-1,TGTGCCAGTAGTACCCAGATGAACACTGAAGCTTTCTTT,CASSTQMNTEAFF
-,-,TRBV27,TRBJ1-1,TGTGCCAGCAGTTTCGACTCACTTAAGAACACTGAAGCTTTCTTT,CASSFDSLKNTEAFF
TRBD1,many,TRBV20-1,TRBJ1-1,TGCAGTGCTCCGGGACAGGGGAACACTGAAGCTTTCTTT,CSAPGQGNTEAFF
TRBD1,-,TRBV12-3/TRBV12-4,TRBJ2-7,TGTGCCAGCAGACCCACAGGGGAAAGGAACGAGCAGTACTTC,CASRPTGERNEQYF
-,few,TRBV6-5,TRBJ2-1,TGTGCCACAGGGGTTGGGTTTTACAATGAGCAGTTCTTC,CATGVGFYNEQFF
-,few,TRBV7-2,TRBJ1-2,TGTGCCAGCAGCTTACCGGGGGGCGCCCATGGCTACACCTTC,CASSLPGGAHGYTF
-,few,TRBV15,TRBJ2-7,TGTGCCACTTCCGGTGTCCGGGGCGGCACCTACGAGCAGTACTTC,CATSGVRGGTYEQYF
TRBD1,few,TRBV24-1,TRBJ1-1,TGTGCCACCCGAGGGGGCCCAGGGGGCACTGAAGCTTTCTTT,CATRGGPGGTEAFF
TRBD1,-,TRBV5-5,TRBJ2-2,TGTGCCAGCAGCCCGCAATATTTCCGGGACAGGAGCACCGGGGAGCTGTTTTTT,CASSPQYFRDRSTGELFF
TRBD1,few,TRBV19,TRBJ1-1,TGTGCCAGTAGTGGCCGGGACAGGGGCCCTGAAGCTTTCTTT,CASSGRDRGPEAFF
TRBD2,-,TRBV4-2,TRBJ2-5,TGTGCCAGCAGCCAAGAACTGGCTAGCGGGGGTAAGGAGACCCAGTACTTC,CASSQELASGGKETQYF
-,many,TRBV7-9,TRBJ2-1,TGTGCCAGCAGCTTAGCGGGGAGTGAGCAGTTCTTC,CASSLAGSEQFF
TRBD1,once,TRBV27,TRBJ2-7,TGTGCCAGCAGTTTTGGTGGACAGGGGTTAGGCGAGCAGTACTTC,CASSFGGQGLGEQYF
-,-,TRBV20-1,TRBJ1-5,TGCAGTGCTAGACCCCGGGGCAGTTGGAATCAGCCCCAGCATTTT,CSARPRGSWNQPQHF
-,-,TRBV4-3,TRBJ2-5,TGCGCCAGCAGCCTCTTGTCCGGAAGCCCTCAAGAGACCCAGTACTTC,CASSLLSGSPQETQYF
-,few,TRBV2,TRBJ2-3,TGTGCCAGCATTATCTTCGACGTGGGGGACATGGATACGCAGTATTTT,CASIIFDVGDMDTQYF
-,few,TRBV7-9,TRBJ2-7,TGTGCCAGCAGCCGGGACCTCCGGGGCCACGAGCAGTACTTC,CASSRDLRGHEQYF
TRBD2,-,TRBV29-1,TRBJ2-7,TGCAGCGTTGGGACTAGCTTTTTTATCTACGAGCAGTACTTC,CSVGTSFFIYEQYF
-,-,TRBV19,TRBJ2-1,TGTGCCAGTAGTACGATGGGGGAAAATGAGCAGTTCTTC,CASSTMGENEQFF
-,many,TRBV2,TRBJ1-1,TGTGCCAGCAGTGGCGGGACAATGAACACTGAAGCTTTCTTT,CASSGGTMNTEAFF
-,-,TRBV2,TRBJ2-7,TGTGCCAGCAGCTTGACAGGAATCTACGAGCAGTACTTC,CASSLTGIYEQYF
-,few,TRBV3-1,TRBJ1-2,TGTGCCAGCAGTAACATAGGCTATGGCTACACCTTC,CASSNIGYGYTF
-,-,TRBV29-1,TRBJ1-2,TGCAGCGCTATTCAACAGATCAACTATGGCTACACCTTC,CSAIQQINYGYTF
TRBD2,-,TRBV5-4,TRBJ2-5,TGTGCCAGCAGCGGGAGGAGCGGGAAAGAGACCCAGTACTTC,CASSGRSGKETQYF
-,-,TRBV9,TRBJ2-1,TGTGCCAGCAGCGTAGTAAGGGGGGAGCAGTTCTTC,CASSVVRGEQFF
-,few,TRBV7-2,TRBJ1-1,TGTGCCAGCAGCTTAGTCCAGGGTGGGGCTGAAGCTTTCTTT,CASSLVQGGAEAFF
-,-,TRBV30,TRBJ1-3,TGTGCCTGGACCAGGGCTGGAAACACCATATATTTT,CAWTRAGNTIYF
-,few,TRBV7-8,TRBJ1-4,TGTGCCAGCAGCCCTGTCAGGGTCGGTGAAAAACTGTTTTTT,CASSPVRVGEKLFF
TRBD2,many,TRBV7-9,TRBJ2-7,TGTGCCAGCAGCACTAGCGGGGCCTCCTACGAGCAGTACTTC,CASSTSGASYEQYF
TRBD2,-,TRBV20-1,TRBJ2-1,TGCAGTGCTAGAGATCCCTTAGCGGGAGCGAGGAATGAGCAGTTCTTC,CSARDPLAGARNEQFF
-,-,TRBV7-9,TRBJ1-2,TGTGCCAGCAGCTTACCAGGGGCTGGCTACACCTTC,CASSLPGAGYTF
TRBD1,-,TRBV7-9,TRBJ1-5,TGTGCCAGCAGTTCGACAGGGTCGGACCAGCCCCAGCATTTT,CASSSTGSDQPQHF
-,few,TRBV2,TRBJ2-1,TGTGCCAGCAGTGAACGTGGCGGGGTCTCCTACAATGAGCAGTTCTTC,CASSERGGVSYNEQFF
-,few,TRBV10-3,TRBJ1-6,TGTGCCATCAGTGAACAGGAACATAATTCACCCCTCCACTTT,CAISEQEHNSPLHF